A single sample gave rise to the 30 T cell receptor beta chains below, sequenced in a study of T cell responses to AZD1222 COVID-19 vaccine. The method was immunoSEQ multiplex PCR; TCRdb's version includes in-frame clones alone and lacks a portion of them. The table lists some 150,000 clones, 85% to 95% of them singletons. This specimen consisted of peripheral blood, obtained on day 0 of AZD1222 vaccination. These receptors originate from an adult in good health.

This chain links TRBV6-5 with TRBJ2-1; 9 nucleotides agree with TRBD2. From germline, CDR1 is MNHEY and CDR2 SVGAGI. After removal of 7 bases from V and 8 bases from J, the junction contained 12 bases not matched to a gene. This CDR3 contains 15 residues. The CDR3 protein is CASIPPGGRGDEQFF. CDR3 DNA sequence: TGTGCCAGCATTCCCCCAGGCGGGAGGGGAGATGAGCAGTTCTTC.

The chain combines TRBV4-2 with TRBJ2-3, with 10 bases aligning to TRBD2. Germline trimming cut 0 bases from V and 3 bases from J; bases unmatched to any gene: 9. The CDR3 loop spans 18 amino acids. CDR1 and CDR2 (germline): LGHNA, YNFKEQ. The CDR3 DNA reads as TGTGCCAGCAGCCAAGATCTAGGGGCTAGCGGGGGAACAGATACGCAGTATTTT. Translating gives CASSQDLGASGGTDTQYF.

This clone was observed a single time. This chain uses TRBV6-5 with TRBJ1-1; D is uncertain. The CDR3 is 13 residues long. The V gene lost 6 bases and the J gene lost 1 base, with 9 bases spanning the gap. The germline gives CDR1 MNHEY, CDR2 SVGAGI. The CDR3 DNA reads TGTGCCAGCAGCAAGGTGAAGAACACTGAAGCTTTCTTT. This codes for CASSKVKNTEAFF.

The chain employs TRBV5-6 and TRBJ1-2; 7 nucleotides line up with TRBD1. V gave up 1 base and J gave up 8 bases; unmatched junction bases: 11. CDR1 and CDR2 from the germline V gene are SGHDT and YYEEEE. The CDR3 consists of 15 residues. CDR3 protein: CASSLLGRQGGGYTF. CDR3 bases: TGTGCCAGCAGCTTGCTTGGACGACAGGGTGGAGGCTACACCTTC.

The chain has TRBV5-1 and TRBJ1-4; D remains unclear. Germline CDR1 SGHRS, CDR2 YFSETQ. The CDR3 is made up of 15 amino acids. Trimming left V 6 bases short and J 0 bases short, with 12 bases between. The CDR3 DNA reads as TGCGCCAGCAATGAAACGGCTGCAACTAATGAAAAACTGTTTTTT. As protein: CASNETAATNEKLFF.

This sequence joins TRBV5-1 and TRBJ2-2; the match to TRBD2 covers 8 bases. Per the germline V gene, CDR1 is SGHRS and CDR2 is YFSETQ. V shed 4 bases, J shed 6 bases, and the junction held 8 bases outside the gene matches. The CDR3 totals 15 residues. CDR3 sequence: CASSPPAGGAGELFF. The CDR3 DNA is TGCGCCAGCAGCCCGCCGGCGGGGGGAGCCGGGGAGCTGTTTTTT.

V is TRBV5-6 and J is TRBJ2-7, with TRBD1 matching 9 bases. Trimming at V came to 4 bases and at J to 4 bases, leaving 9 bases not matched to a gene. This CDR3 spans 15 amino acids. CDR1 and CDR2 from the germline V gene are SGHDT and YYEEEE. CDR3 amino acids: CASSPGGQGYYEQYF. CDR3 coding DNA: TGTGCCAGCAGCCCAGGGGGACAGGGTTATTACGAGCAGTACTTC.

CDR3 in amino acids: CASSPRPDRLNTEAFF. CDR3 sequence (DNA): TGTGCCAGCAGCCCGAGACCCGACAGGTTGAACACTGAAGCTTTCTTT. The V call is TRBV3-1 (or the pseudogene TRBV3-2), the J call TRBJ1-1, with D possibly being TRBD1 (6 bases). V gave up 4 bases and J gave up 0 bases, with 15 bases separating them. Germline lookup yields CDR1 LGHDT and CDR2 YNNKEL (reference sequence). The CDR3 runs to 16 residues.

The chain joins TRBV27 to TRBJ2-3; TRBD2 matches at 10 bases. The germline gives CDR1 MNHEY, CDR2 SMNVEV (reference sequence). V trimming: 7 bases; J trimming: 2 bases; junction bases outside the gene matches: 6. This CDR3 contains 15 residues. CDR3 loop: CASTVAGGLTDTQYF. The CDR3 bases are TGTGCCAGCACCGTAGCGGGAGGTCTCACAGATACGCAGTATTTT.

CDR3 bases: TGTGCCAGTAGTATTTTATCGACAGTAAGCAATCAGCCCCAGCATTTT. It is translated as CASSILSTVSNQPQHF. This chain uses TRBV19 with TRBJ1-5; D might be TRBD1 (5 bases). The CDR3 loop spans 16 amino acids. CDR1 is LNHDA, CDR2 SQIVND, per germline (reference sequence). Trimming took 3 bases from V and 1 from J, leaving 13 bases between them.

This clone was detected only a few times. The genes are TRBV19 and TRBJ1-4, with 11 bases lining up with TRBD1. V dropped 5 bases and J dropped 7; count of bases not matched to a gene: 3. The CDR3 loop spans 14 amino acids. Per the germline V gene, CDR1 is LNHDA and CDR2 is SQIVND (reference sequence). The CDR3 DNA reads as TGTGCCAGTAGTGGACAGGGGGCTGGTGAAAAACTGTTTTTT. The encoded protein is CASSGQGAGEKLFF.

The chain links TRBV21-1 to TRBJ2-3; TRBD2, the table's D call, lacks a check against the DNA. TRBV21-1 is a recognized pseudogene. This CDR3 spans 22 amino acids. CDR3 region: CASSPRGKASGLAGGGTDTQYF. The CDR3 region has the DNA TGTGCCAGCAGCCCGCGAGGGAAAGCTTCGGGACTAGCGGGAGGCGGTACAGATACGCAGTATTTT.

J is TRBJ1-6 and V is TRBV10-2, with D hard to call. Per the germline V gene, CDR1 is WSHSY and CDR2 is SAAADI. The CDR3 consists of 13 residues. V lost 6 bases to trimming and J lost 10 bases, with 13 bases between them. The CDR3 protein is CASRTPPRSPLHF. The CDR3 DNA follows: TGCGCCAGCAGAACCCCCCCTCGCTCACCCCTCCACTTT.

The gene calls are TRBV18 and TRBJ1-1; no reliable D call. The V gene lost 5 bases and the J gene lost 6 bases, with 19 bases spanning the gap. The CDR3 has 15 amino acids. Per germline, CDR1 KGHSH and CDR2 LQKENI. The CDR3 DNA sequence: TGTGCCAGCTCATCAGACCCGGGCCGCCTCCCTGAAGCTTTCTTT. Its translation: CASSSDPGRLPEAFF. Looking up the rest from reference TRBV18 and TRBJ1-1 gives the full variable domain: NAGVMQNPRHLVRRRGQEARLRCSPMKGHSHVYWYRQLPEEGLKFMVYLQKENIIDESGMPKERFSAEFPKEGPSILRIQQVVRGDSAAYFCASSSDPGRLPEAFFGQGTRLTVV.

The chain is built from TRBV5-1 and TRBJ1-2; no clear D gene. The V end lost 6 bases, the J end lost 8 bases, and 26 bases lay between the germline ends. CDR3 length: 16 residues. The germline gives CDR1 SGHRS, CDR2 YFSETQ. The CDR3 DNA reads as TGCGCCAGCACCCGTGGTACGTCAACGGGCCTGGGGGGCTACACCTTC. Translated: CASTRGTSTGLGGYTF.

The V and J genes are TRBV5-5 and TRBJ1-5; D may be TRBD1 (6 bases). Deletions cut 4 bases from V and 3 bases from J, with 11 bases between. In germline, CDR1 is SGHKS, CDR2 YYEKEE (reference sequence). The CDR3 totals 14 residues. The CDR3 nucleotides read TGTGCCAGCAGCCTGGACAGTCACAATCAGCCCCAGCATTTT. The encoded protein is CASSLDSHNQPQHF. Full variable domain (outside the CDR3, taken from reference TRBV5-5 and TRBJ1-5): DAGVTQSPTHLIKTRGQQVTLRCSPISGHKSVSWYQQVLGQGPQFIFQYYEKEERGRGNFPDRFSARQFPNYSSELNVNALLLGDSALYLCASSLDSHNQPQHFGDGTRLSIL.

The chain uses TRBV13 and TRBJ1-3; unclear D gene. This CDR3 region has 11 residues. CDR1 is PRHDT, CDR2 FYEKMQ, per germline (reference sequence). The V end was cut by 5 bases, the J end by 8 bases, with 7 bases between. Here the CDR3 DNA reads TGTGCCAGCAGCCGCGAAGACACCATATATTTT. It is translated as CASSREDTIYF.

The gene calls are TRBV21-1 and TRBJ2-2; the D call in the table, TRBD1, was not verified against the DNA. TRBV21-1 is termed a pseudogene. The CDR3 is made up of 15 amino acids. The CDR3 region has the DNA TGTGCCAGCATCGACAGGGGGCGCGTCACCGGGGAGCTGTTTTTT. Translation gives CASIDRGRVTGELFF.

The rearrangement links TRBV2 to TRBJ1-2; TRBD1 matches 9 bases. Germline CDR1 and CDR2: SNHLY and FYNNEI. V dropped 7 bases and J dropped 4; count of bases not matched to a gene: 4. This CDR3 spans 13 amino acids. CDR3 protein: CASTGTGLYGYTF. The CDR3 region has the DNA TGTGCCAGCACCGGGACAGGGCTCTATGGCTACACCTTC.

This rearrangement joins TRBV7-8 to TRBJ2-7; the D is unclear. The CDR3 loop spans 14 amino acids. V was pared by 0 bases and J by 1 base, with 7 bases between. Per the germline V gene, CDR1 is SGHVS and CDR2 is FQNEAQ. CDR3 coding DNA: TGTGCCAGCAGCTTAGCGCCCAATTCCTACGAGCAGTACTTC. It specifies CASSLAPNSYEQYF.

The chain combines TRBV5-4 with TRBJ2-3; 7 positions match TRBD1. V gave up 2 bases and J gave up 1 base; unmatched junction bases: 7. There are 16 residues in the CDR3. Per the germline V gene, CDR1 is SGHNT and CDR2 is YYREEE (reference sequence). The CDR3 coding sequence is TGTGCCAGCAGCTTACCCCGGACAGGACGCACAGATACGCAGTATTTT. Its translation is CASSLPRTGRTDTQYF.

The V and J genes are TRBV7-9 and TRBJ2-5; the D call may be TRBD1 or TRBD2 (6 bases each). The CDR3 runs 14 residues. V lost 5 bases and J lost 1, with 11 bases in between. Germline CDR1 SEHNR, CDR2 FQNEAQ (reference sequence). The CDR3, as DNA: TGTGCCAGCAGCCCGGGGGCTTTCCAAGAGACCCAGTACTTC. As protein: CASSPGAFQETQYF.

This clone occurred once. CDR3 region: CASSSGTRLSDTQYF. DNA of the CDR3: TGTGCCAGCAGCTCGGGGACTAGACTTTCAGATACGCAGTATTTT. This sequence joins TRBV7-6 and TRBJ2-3; 8 bases line up with TRBD2. After removal of 4 bases from V and 4 bases from J, the junction contained 7 bases not matched to a gene. Germline assignment: CDR1 SGHVS and CDR2 FNYEAQ. CDR3 length equals 15 residues.

This clone has a handful of counts. This chain joins TRBV28 and TRBJ2-7; a possible D gene is TRBD1 (5 bases). The V gene's germline CDR1 is MDHEN and CDR2 SYDVKM. Deletions cut 4 bases from V and 6 bases from J, with 13 bases between. The CDR3 length is 13 residues. The CDR3 DNA reads TGTGCCAGCAGTTCCCCTGAAAGGGGCGAGCAGTACTTC. It specifies CASSSPERGEQYF.

The chain links TRBV6-2 or TRBV6-3 to TRBJ1-5, with D maybe TRBD1 (5 bases). Germline CDR1 MNHEY, CDR2 SVGEGT. The CDR3 is made up of 17 amino acids. Between the trimmed V and J ends, which lost 2 bases and 0 bases, there was a span of 14 bases. CDR3 amino acids: CASSYRRQSYSNQPQHF. CDR3 bases: TGTGCCAGCAGTTACCGGAGACAGAGTTATAGCAATCAGCCCCAGCATTTT.

V usage is TRBV7-9 and J usage is TRBJ2-1, with D unclear. CDR3 length equals 14 residues. Trimming took off 5 bases at V and 0 bases at J, with 8 bases between the two ends. The germline V gene encodes CDR1 SEHNR and CDR2 FQNEAQ (reference sequence). The CDR3 nucleotides are TGTGCCAGCAGCACATCGAGCTCCTACAATGAGCAGTTCTTC. This encodes CASSTSSSYNEQFF.

The rearrangement uses TRBV7-9 and TRBJ1-5; D is unclear. Germline V gives CDR1 SEHNR, CDR2 FQNEAQ (reference sequence). V was clipped by 1 base and J by 2 bases, with 9 bases between them. This CDR3 spans 15 amino acids. Written as DNA, the CDR3 is TGTGCCAGCAGCTTAGGATATGGCGGCAATCAGCCCCAGCATTTT. Translation gives CASSLGYGGNQPQHF.

The V and J genes are TRBV3-1 (or the pseudogene TRBV3-2) and TRBJ1-2; maybe TRBD1 (6 bases). Trimming removed 0 bases from V and 3 bases from J, with 14 bases in between. CDR3 length: 16 amino acids. CDR1 and CDR2 (germline): LGHDT, YNNKEL (reference sequence). The CDR3 spells CASSQDVGAGDYGYTF. CDR3 nucleotide sequence: TGTGCCAGCAGCCAAGATGTGGGGGCGGGGGACTATGGCTACACCTTC.

Here the CDR3 DNA reads TGTGCCATCAGTGGGATTTGGGATAACGAGCAGTACTTC. Translating gives CAISGIWDNEQYF. V gene TRBV10-3 combines with J gene TRBJ2-7; D is ambiguous. V lost 4 bases to trimming and J lost 5 bases, with 12 bases between them. This CDR3 spans 13 amino acids. The germline CDR1 and CDR2 sequences are ENHRY and SYGVKD.

V is TRBV6-2 or TRBV6-3 and J is TRBJ2-7; 15 bases map to TRBD2. From germline, CDR1 is MNHEY and CDR2 SVGEGT. CDR3 length: 20 amino acids. Germline trimming cut 4 bases from V and 1 base from J; bases unmatched to any gene: 14. CDR3 coding DNA: TGTGCCAGCAGTTCCTGGACTAGCGGGAGGGCCAAGGGGGCGTCCTACGAGCAGTACTTC. Amino acid sequence: CASSSWTSGRAKGASYEQYF.